The subject of this entry is one T cell receptor (beta chain). What it recognizes is unknown. This specimen comes from a study of T cell responses to AZD1222 COVID-19 vaccine. Notes on the study in general: Researchers took repertoire samples only after the peak T cell response had come. Clonal diversity was possibly underestimated; the donors were predominantly white British and more often female. At study baseline, merely roughly 6 AZD1222 recipients were seropositive.

Germline assignment: CDR1 LNHDA and CDR2 SQIVND (reference sequence). The CDR3 has 14 residues. The V gene lost 4 bases and the J gene lost 4 bases, with 10 bases spanning the gap. This table comes from immunoSEQ multiplex PCR, and its TCRdb copy is limited to in-frame clones, with some not included. The sample includes about 140,000 clones, around 89% of them seen just once. This chain connects TRBV19 to TRBJ1-4; perhaps TRBD1 as D (5 bases). The TCR sequence derives from an adult in good health. The sample here was peripheral blood, taken on day 0 of AZD1222 vaccination. The CDR3 sequence: CASSSQGGNEKLFF. In nucleotides, the CDR3 is TGTGCCAGTAGTAGTCAGGGCGGTAATGAAAAACTGTTTTTT.